One sample yielded the 18 T cell receptor beta chains listed below, sequenced in a study of blood T cell repertoires in COVID-19. Generated by immunoSEQ multiplex PCR, the TCRdb table keeps only in-frame clones and is missing some. The sample includes roughly 410,000 clones, approximately 90% of them seen just once. Sequenced sample: peripheral blood. The receptors originated from a woman aged 40 to 50 with COVID-19, enrolled during active disease.

In its sample, this clone was seen once. The chain has TRBV5-1 and TRBJ2-1; a weak D match, TRBD2 (7 bases). The CDR3 spans 18 residues. Per germline, CDR1 SGHRS and CDR2 YFSETQ. Trimming took 3 bases from V and 2 from J, leaving 21 bases between them. The CDR3 loop reads CASSSAGGERGTYNEQFF. The CDR3 DNA reads TGCGCCAGCAGCTCGGCCGGGGGCGAGCGGGGCACCTACAATGAGCAGTTCTTC.

This chain connects TRBV10-3 to TRBJ2-2, with D unclear. Germline V lookup: CDR1 ENHRY, CDR2 SYGVKD. This CDR3 has 15 amino acids. V lost 0 bases and J lost 3, with 8 bases in between. The CDR3 nucleotides read TGTGCCATCAGTGAGTCGGGCCGAGACACCGGGGAGCTGTTTTTT. This translates into CAISESGRDTGELFF.

The rearrangement uses TRBV5-1 and TRBJ2-7; TRBD2 aligns across 8 bases. The CDR3 runs to 14 residues. V trimming: 6 bases; J trimming: 1 base; junction bases outside the gene matches: 6. CDR1 is SGHRS, CDR2 YFSETQ, per germline. The CDR3 nucleotides read TGCGCCAGCACCCCCGGGGGGGATTCCTACGAGCAGTACTTC. As protein: CASTPGGDSYEQYF.

Worth noting for this clone: The identical CDR3 is also encoded by other nucleotide sequences in the sample. The chain uses TRBV30 and TRBJ1-5, with 8 bases lining up with TRBD1. CDR1 is GTSNPN, CDR2 SVGIG, per germline (reference sequence). The ends lost 2 bases at V and 6 bases at J; junction bases unmatched: 3. The CDR3 has 13 residues. The CDR3 loop is CAWSHRGGQPQHF. Here the CDR3 DNA reads TGTGCCTGGAGTCACAGGGGGGGTCAGCCCCAGCATTTT. Full variable domain (rest looked up from reference TRBV30 and TRBJ1-5): SQTIHQWPATLVQPVGSPLSLECTVEGTSNPNLYWYRQAAGRGLQLLFYSVGIGQISSEVPQNLSASRPQDRQFILSSKKLLLSDSGFYLCAWSHRGGQPQHFGDGTRLSIL.

The chain recombines TRBV4-3 with TRBJ2-7; D perhaps matches TRBD2 (6 bases). The CDR3 extends over 13 amino acids. V shed 4 bases and J shed 1 base, with 8 bases lying between them. Germline CDR1 and CDR2: LGHNA and YSLEER. CDR3 region: CASSPGGSYEQYF. In nucleotides, the CDR3 is TGCGCCAGCAGCCCTGGGGGGTCCTACGAGCAGTACTTC.

This clone has a handful of counts. This chain connects TRBV3-1 (or the pseudogene TRBV3-2) to TRBJ1-5; D remains ambiguous. V was clipped by 5 bases and J by 7 bases, with 18 bases between them. The CDR3 extends over 15 amino acids. Germline loops: CDR1 LGHDT, CDR2 YNNKEL (reference sequence). CDR3 loop: CASSSRGGIPQPQHF. CDR3 sequence (DNA): TGTGCCAGCAGCTCAAGAGGAGGTATTCCCCAGCCCCAGCATTTT.

The chain is built from TRBV23-1 and TRBJ2-7, with D possibly matching TRBD1 (6 bases). TRBV23-1 is given ORF status, its function remaining uncertain. The V gene lost 4 bases and the J gene lost 3 bases, with 19 bases spanning the gap. The CDR3 is 16 residues long. CDR3 sequence (DNA): TGCGCCAGCAGTCGCGAAAGGGCAAGAGGGGGCTACGAGCAGTACTTC. It specifies CASSRERARGGYEQYF.

The rearrangement uses TRBV27 and TRBJ2-7, with TRBD2 identical over 8 bases. V was clipped by 2 bases and J by 2 bases; unmatched bases: 8. This CDR3 has 16 residues. Germline CDR1 MNHEY, CDR2 SMNVEV (reference sequence). CDR3 coding DNA: TGTGCCAGCAGTTTAAGGAGCGGGAGCACACCCTACGAGCAGTACTTC. Protein: CASSLRSGSTPYEQYF.

This clone was detected only a few times. This chain uses TRBV2 with TRBJ2-7, with a weak D call TRBD1 (5 bases). The CDR3 sequence is 12 residues long. Trimming shortened V by 11 bases and J by 0 bases, and 11 bases separated the two germline ends. Germline CDR1 SNHLY, CDR2 FYNNEI. The CDR3 spells CAWTRDSYEQYF. The CDR3 DNA reads TGTGCCTGGACCAGGGACTCCTACGAGCAGTACTTC.

This clone was seen once. The gene calls are TRBV9 and TRBJ1-1; no clear D. CDR3 length: 13 residues. Trimming shortened V by 0 bases and J by 4 bases, and 7 bases separated the two germline ends. Germline CDR1 reads SGDLS; CDR2 reads YYNGEE. The CDR3 region is CASSVAQSTEAFF. Written as DNA, the CDR3 is TGTGCCAGCAGCGTAGCACAGAGCACTGAAGCTTTCTTT.

Only one count was recorded for this clone. The CDR3 nucleotides read TGTGCCAGCAGCCCCGACGGGGGGGAAGCTTTCTTT. This gives the protein CASSPDGGEAFF. The chain links TRBV11-3 to TRBJ1-1; TRBD1 is a possible D gene (5 bases). Looked up from germline, CDR1 is SGHNT and CDR2 is YENEEA. The CDR3 extends over 12 amino acids. V was clipped by 5 bases and J by 8 bases, with 12 bases between them.

This clone was detected once. The chain combines TRBV7-5 with TRBJ1-1; the tabulated D call, TRBD1, remains unverified against the DNA. TRBV7-5 is a known pseudogene. CDR3 size: 13 residues. In DNA, the CDR3 is TGTGCCAGAAGCGCGGACAGGGGCGCTGAAGCTTTCTTT. This encodes CARSADRGAEAFF.

With regard to this clone: Other DNA sequences in the sample encode the same CDR3. V usage is TRBV5-1 and J usage is TRBJ1-3, with 9 nucleotides matching TRBD1. There are 14 residues in the CDR3. CDR1 SGHRS and CDR2 YFSETQ come from the germline V gene. The ends lost 2 bases at V and 4 bases at J; junction bases unmatched: 1. The CDR3 loop reads CASSFGTGGNTIYF. CDR3 DNA sequence: TGCGCCAGCAGCTTTGGGACAGGGGGAAACACCATATATTTT.

In its sample, this clone was seen a few times. The chain has TRBV1 and TRBJ2-3; TRBD2, as called in the table, went unchecked against the DNA. TRBV1 is termed a pseudogene. The CDR3 spans 9 residues. The CDR3, as DNA: TGCACCAGTCTTGATACGCAGTATTTT. Encoded protein: CTSLDTQYF.

This clone was observed a single time. This chain uses TRBV28 with TRBJ2-5, with 11 bases that match TRBD2. Germline V gene lookup returns CDR1 MDHEN and CDR2 SYDVKM. V was pared by 7 bases and J by 3 bases, with 7 bases of the junction left unmatched. CDR3 size: 15 residues. CDR3: CASTSGGPGEETQYF. DNA of the CDR3: TGTGCCAGCACTAGCGGGGGGCCGGGGGAAGAGACCCAGTACTTC.

The CDR3 loop is CASSLRGLNYGYTF. DNA of the CDR3: TGTGCCAGTAGTCTGCGGGGGCTTAACTATGGCTACACCTTC. The V call is TRBV19, the J call TRBJ1-2; D might be TRBD1 (6 bases). This CDR3 has 14 amino acids. Germline V gene sequence: CDR1 LNHDA, CDR2 SQIVND (reference sequence). The ends were cut back, 5 bases at V and 1 base at J, with 11 bases in the middle. The full variable domain, completed using reference TRBV19 and TRBJ1-2, is DGGITQSPKYLFRKEGQNVTLSCEQNLNHDAMYWYRQDPGQGLRLIYYSQIVNDFQKGDIAEGYSVSREKKESFPLTVTSAQKNPTAFYLCASSLRGLNYGYTFGSGTRLTVV.

The V and J genes are TRBV12-5 and TRBJ2-3, with TRBD1 as a possible D gene (5 bases). V dropped 1 base and J dropped 14 bases, with 13 bases sitting between them. CDR1 is LGHNT and CDR2 is FRNRAP in the germline V gene. The CDR3 runs to 12 residues. The CDR3 DNA reads TGTGCTAGTGGTTTGGAGGCTGGGGCGAGGTATTTT. Translating it yields CASGLEAGARYF.

CDR3 coding DNA: TGCGCCAGCAACCCCGGAGACTCTGGAAACACCATATATTTT. Its protein is CASNPGDSGNTIYF. The chain has TRBV5-1 and TRBJ1-3; unclear D gene. Germline V gene data show CDR1 as SGHRS and CDR2 as YFSETQ. With 6 bases removed from V and 0 bases from J, the gap between germline ends came to 10 bases. The CDR3 length is 14 residues.